This record looks at one TCR beta chain sequence and its context. Method: immunoSEQ multiplex PCR; TCRdb's copy keeps in-frame clones and lacks some. The sample includes about 320,000 clones, 89% seen only once; the top ten take about 5.2%. This record comes from a study of blood T cell repertoires in COVID-19. Trimming shortened V by 5 bases and J by 7 bases, and 21 bases separated the two germline ends. Germline lookup yields CDR1 SGHNT and CDR2 YENEEA. The CDR3 extends over 16 amino acids. Sequencing was done on a sample of PBMCs or T cells enriched from blood (not recorded which). The rearrangement links TRBV11-3 to TRBJ2-4, with D perhaps TRBD2 (5 bases). The TCR sequence derives from a man between 60 and 70 years old who had recovered from COVID-19. The CDR3 loop is CASSPRVGADYNIQYF. In nucleotides, the CDR3 is TGTGCCAGCAGCCCCCGAGTGGGAGCAGATTATAACATTCAGTACTTC.